This passage covers 20 T cell receptor beta chains from one sample sequenced in a study of blood T cell repertoires in COVID-19. Sequencing was performed with immunoSEQ multiplex PCR; in TCRdb, only in-frame clones are kept and a portion is missing. In the table there are approximately 260,000 clones, roughly 84% of which are singletons. The specimen sequenced was PBMCs or T cells enriched from blood (not recorded which). All receptors come from a woman between 45 and 60 years old who had been exposed to COVID-19.

The chain recombines TRBV12-5 with TRBJ2-6; 7 bases match TRBD1. Losses at the gene ends were 3 bases for V and 2 bases for J; bases not matched to a gene: 1. The CDR3 runs to 15 residues. Germline CDR1 is LGHNT and CDR2 is FRNRAP. CDR3 in amino acids: CASGLGGAGANVLTF. CDR3 in DNA: TGTGCTAGTGGTTTAGGGGGCGCTGGGGCCAACGTCCTGACTTTC. Together with reference TRBV12-5 and TRBJ2-6, the CDR3 gives the full variable domain: DARVTQTPRHKVTEMGQEVTMRCQPILGHNTVFWYRQTMMQGLELLAYFRNRAPLDDSGMPKDRFSAEMPDATLATLKIQPSEPRDSAVYFCASGLGGAGANVLTFGAGSRLTVL.

This chain links TRBV18 with TRBJ2-2, with D unresolved. V was clipped by 4 bases and J by 2 bases, with 14 bases between them. CDR1 is KGHSH, CDR2 LQKENI, per germline. The CDR3 totals 16 residues. CDR3 DNA: TGTGCCAGCTCACTCATGGTCAGTCCAAACACCGGGGAGCTGTTTTTT. As protein: CASSLMVSPNTGELFF.

The J gene is TRBJ1-6, the V gene TRBV5-1; 9 nucleotides agree with TRBD1. The CDR3 covers 16 residues. V shed 4 bases and J 5 bases; nucleotides not matched to a gene: 7. Germline V gene data show CDR1 as SGHRS and CDR2 as YFSETQ. The CDR3 loop is CASSPRQGGNNSPLHF. The CDR3 DNA reads TGCGCCAGCAGCCCCCGACAGGGGGGGAATAATTCACCCCTCCACTTT.

This chain connects TRBV7-2 to TRBJ1-1, with 7 nucleotides matching TRBD1. The CDR3 covers 17 residues. Looked up from germline, CDR1 is SGHTA and CDR2 is FQGNSA. With 1 base clipped from V and 4 bases from J, the junction kept 12 bases outside the gene matches. CDR3: CASSLEPVGGVSTEAFF. The CDR3 DNA follows: TGTGCCAGCAGCTTAGAGCCGGTAGGGGGCGTTAGCACTGAAGCTTTCTTT.

The CDR3 loop reads CASSPSAGELFF. The CDR3 coding sequence is TGTGCCAGCAGCCCTTCGGCCGGGGAGCTGTTTTTT. This rearrangement joins TRBV12-3 or TRBV12-4 to TRBJ2-2, with D uncertain. Trimming pared 6 bases from V and 6 bases from J, leaving 8 bases between. This CDR3 region has 12 residues.

The CDR3: CASSLAGDTQYF. The CDR3 DNA sequence: TGTGCCAGCAGCTTGGCCGGAGATACGCAGTATTTT. The rearrangement links TRBV5-4 to TRBJ2-3; D call uncertain. V lost 0 bases and J 5 bases, leaving 4 bases between the germline ends. Germline loops: CDR1 SGHNT, CDR2 YYREEE (reference sequence). The CDR3 is 12 residues long.

In this sample, this clone turned up once. The CDR3 protein is CASSLGGASQYGYTF. The CDR3 DNA reads TGTGCCAGCAGCCTCGGGGGGGCGTCTCAATATGGCTACACCTTC. This chain links TRBV5-4 with TRBJ1-2; tentative D call: TRBD1 (6 bases). Germline V CDR1 and CDR2: SGHNT, YYREEE (reference sequence). The CDR3 extends over 15 amino acids. The V end was cut by 4 bases, the J end by 5 bases, with 18 bases between.

This clone has only one observation. V and J are TRBV9 and TRBJ2-3; maybe TRBD2 (7 bases). CDR1 is SGDLS and CDR2 is YYNGEE in the germline V gene. This CDR3 has 14 amino acids. V dropped 5 bases and J dropped 5 bases, with 15 bases sitting between them. CDR3 sequence reads: CASRPGGQGDTQYF. CDR3 nucleotide sequence: TGTGCCAGCAGACCGGGGGGCCAGGGAGATACGCAGTATTTT.

This chain links TRBV18 with TRBJ1-4, with D tentatively TRBD1 (6 bases). Germline assignment: CDR1 KGHSH and CDR2 LQKENI. There are 13 residues in the CDR3. V was cut by 6 bases and J by 5 bases, with 10 bases left in between. The CDR3 loop reads CASSFGQNEKLFF. The CDR3 DNA is TGTGCCAGCTCCTTTGGACAGAATGAAAAACTGTTTTTT.

The CDR3 protein is CASSLDGVGSDTQYF. As DNA, the CDR3 is TGTGCCAGCAGCTTAGATGGCGTCGGGTCAGATACGCAGTATTTT. The chain has TRBV7-8 and TRBJ2-3; D gene ambiguous. Between the trimmed V and J ends, which lost 1 base and 4 bases, there was a span of 12 bases. The germline gives CDR1 SGHVS, CDR2 FQNEAQ. The CDR3 covers 15 residues.

The chain has TRBV5-5 and TRBJ1-5; TRBD1 aligns across 10 bases. Germline V CDR1 and CDR2: SGHKS, YYEKEE (reference sequence). The CDR3 runs to 15 residues. The trim removed 4 bases at V and 6 bases at J, leaving 7 bases unmatched. CDR3 nucleotides: TGTGCCAGCAGCGGGGGGACAGGGGCGGGTCAGCCCCAGCATTTT. It translates to CASSGGTGAGQPQHF.

The V gene is TRBV10-1, the J gene TRBJ1-2; 7 bases are shared with TRBD1. CDR3 length: 14 amino acids. Germline-derived CDR1 and CDR2 are WNHNN and SYGVQD (reference sequence). Unmatched junction bases numbered 5, after V lost 0 bases and J lost 7 bases. CDR3 DNA sequence: TGCGCCAGCAGTGAGTCGAGGCAGGGGGTTGGCTACACCTTC. Its translation: CASSESRQGVGYTF.

This clone was detected once. V and J are TRBV7-2 and TRBJ2-3; 12 nucleotides agree with TRBD2. V was pared by 1 base and J by 5 bases, with 4 bases of the junction left unmatched. CDR1 and CDR2 from the germline V gene are SGHTA and FQGNSA. The CDR3 covers 16 residues. The CDR3 spells CASSLGSSGGGDTQYF. CDR3 coding DNA: TGTGCCAGCAGCTTAGGGTCTAGCGGGGGGGGAGATACGCAGTATTTT.

In its sample, this clone was seen once. The chain joins TRBV30 to TRBJ1-1, with D maybe TRBD1 (5 bases). The CDR3 extends over 13 amino acids. The germline V gene encodes CDR1 GTSNPN and CDR2 SVGIG (reference sequence). Trimming removed 3 bases from V and 1 base from J, with 9 bases in between. The CDR3 nucleotides read TGTGCCTGGAGAGCGGGGCAGAACACTGAAGCTTTCTTT. Translating it yields CAWRAGQNTEAFF.

This clone was found many times. The gene calls are TRBV9 and TRBJ2-2, with no clear D. Germline-derived CDR1 and CDR2 are SGDLS and YYNGEE. The ends were cut back, 1 base at V and 2 bases at J, with 9 bases in the middle. The CDR3 contains 15 residues. CDR3 in DNA: TGTGCCAGCAGCGTAACGGGTGGCAACACCGGGGAGCTGTTTTTT. Translating it yields CASSVTGGNTGELFF.

This chain uses TRBV18 with TRBJ2-3, with a weak D call TRBD2 (6 bases). The ends were cut back, 2 bases at V and 1 base at J, with 13 bases in the middle. CDR1 is KGHSH and CDR2 is LQKENI in the germline V gene. The CDR3 length is 16 residues. As DNA, the CDR3 is TGTGCCAGCTCACCAGGGCGGGGTAGGCGCACAGATACGCAGTATTTT. Its protein product is CASSPGRGRRTDTQYF.

The chain couples TRBV14 to TRBJ2-7; weak D call: TRBD2 (6 bases). The CDR3 loop spans 16 amino acids. The germline CDR1 and CDR2 sequences are SGHDN and FVKESK. Deletions cut 2 bases from V and 0 bases from J, with 14 bases between. As DNA, the CDR3 is TGTGCCAGCAGCCAAAAGGGACTCTCCGGCTCCTACGAGCAGTACTTC. This encodes CASSQKGLSGSYEQYF.

The chain uses TRBV7-2 and TRBJ2-3; D remains unclear. The V end lost 5 bases, the J end lost 6 bases, and 9 bases lay between the germline ends. The germline gives CDR1 SGHTA, CDR2 FQGNSA. This CDR3 has 12 residues. The CDR3 loop is CASSTSRDTQYF. The CDR3, as DNA: TGTGCCAGCAGCACCTCCCGGGATACGCAGTATTTT.

J is TRBJ1-1 and V is TRBV5-1; the D is unclear. V was shortened by 4 bases and J by 5 bases, with 18 bases between the two germline ends. Germline-derived CDR1 and CDR2 are SGHRS and YFSETQ. This CDR3 spans 15 amino acids. CDR3 sequence reads: CASSLSGFERTEAFF. The CDR3 DNA reads as TGCGCCAGCAGCCTGTCAGGATTCGAAAGGACTGAAGCTTTCTTT. Full variable domain (rest looked up from reference TRBV5-1 and TRBJ1-1): KAGVTQTPRYLIKTRGQQVTLSCSPISGHRSVSWYQQTPGQGLQFLFEYFSETQRNKGNFPGRFSGRQFSNSRSEMNVSTLELGDSALYLCASSLSGFERTEAFFGQGTRLTVV.

The chain joins TRBV2 to TRBJ1-2, with D perhaps matching TRBD1 (5 bases). Per germline, CDR1 SNHLY and CDR2 FYNNEI. This CDR3 has 14 residues. V shed 0 bases and J shed 5 bases, with 10 bases lying between them. DNA for the CDR3: TGTGCCAGCAGTGAAGCGCTAGGGACTTATGGCTACACCTTC. Translating it yields CASSEALGTYGYTF.